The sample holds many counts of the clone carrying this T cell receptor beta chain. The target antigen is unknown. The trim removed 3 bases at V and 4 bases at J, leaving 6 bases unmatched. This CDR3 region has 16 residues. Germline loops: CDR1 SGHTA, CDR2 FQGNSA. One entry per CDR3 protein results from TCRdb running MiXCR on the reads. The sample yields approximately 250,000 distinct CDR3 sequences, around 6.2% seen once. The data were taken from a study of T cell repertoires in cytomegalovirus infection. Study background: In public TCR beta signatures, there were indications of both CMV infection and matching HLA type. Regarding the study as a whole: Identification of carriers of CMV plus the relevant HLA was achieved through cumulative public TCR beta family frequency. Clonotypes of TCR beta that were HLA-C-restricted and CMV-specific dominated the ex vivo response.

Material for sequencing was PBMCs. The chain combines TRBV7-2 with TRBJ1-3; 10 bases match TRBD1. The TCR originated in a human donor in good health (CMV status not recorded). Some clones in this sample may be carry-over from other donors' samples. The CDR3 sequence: CASSFSGQGGGNTIYF. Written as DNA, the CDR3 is TGTGCCAGCAGCTTTTCCGGACAGGGGGGAGGAAACACCATATATTTT.